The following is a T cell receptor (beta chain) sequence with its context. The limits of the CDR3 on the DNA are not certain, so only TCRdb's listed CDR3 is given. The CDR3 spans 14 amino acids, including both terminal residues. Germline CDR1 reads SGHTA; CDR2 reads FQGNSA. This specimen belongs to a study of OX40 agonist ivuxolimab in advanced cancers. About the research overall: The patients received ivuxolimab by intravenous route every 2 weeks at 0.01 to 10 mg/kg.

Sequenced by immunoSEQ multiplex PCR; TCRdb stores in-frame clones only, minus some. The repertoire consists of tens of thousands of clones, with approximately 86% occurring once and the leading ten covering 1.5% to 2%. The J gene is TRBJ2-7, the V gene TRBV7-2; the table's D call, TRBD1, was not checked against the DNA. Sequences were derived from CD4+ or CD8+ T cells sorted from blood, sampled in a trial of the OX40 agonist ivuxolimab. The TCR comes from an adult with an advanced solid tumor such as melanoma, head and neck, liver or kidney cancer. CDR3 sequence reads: CASSLSAFGQGSYF.